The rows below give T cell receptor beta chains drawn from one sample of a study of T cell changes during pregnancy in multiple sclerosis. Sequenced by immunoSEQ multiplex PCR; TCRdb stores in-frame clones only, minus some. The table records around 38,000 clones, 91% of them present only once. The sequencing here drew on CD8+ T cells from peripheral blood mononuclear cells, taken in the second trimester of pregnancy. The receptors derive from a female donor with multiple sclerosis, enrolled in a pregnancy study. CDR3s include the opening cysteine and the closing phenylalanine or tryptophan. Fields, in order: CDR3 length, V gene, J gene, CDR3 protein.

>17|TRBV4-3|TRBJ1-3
CASSQDNAEGSGNTIYF
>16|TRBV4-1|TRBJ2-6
CASTGQIPLGANVLTF
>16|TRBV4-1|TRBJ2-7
CASHLTGSGVPYEQYF
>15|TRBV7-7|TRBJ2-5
CASSLAWTAQETQYF
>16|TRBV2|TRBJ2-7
CASSATLAGEWYEQYF
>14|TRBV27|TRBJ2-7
CASSLNRGSYEQYF
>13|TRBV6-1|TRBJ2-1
CASRSGAHNEQFF
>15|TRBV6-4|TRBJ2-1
CASSLSGSLANEQFF
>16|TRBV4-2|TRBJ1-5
CASSQGAGEPSGAQHF
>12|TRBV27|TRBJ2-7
CASSYTGAEQYF
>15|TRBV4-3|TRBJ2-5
CASSQARGGSETQYF
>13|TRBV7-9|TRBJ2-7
CASSLDPGSEQYF
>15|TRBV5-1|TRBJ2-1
CASSSGTSGRNEQFF
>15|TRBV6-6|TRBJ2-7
CASSYTGLAVYEQYF
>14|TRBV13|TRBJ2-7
CASSSGTGSYEQYF
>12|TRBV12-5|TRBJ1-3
CASGSSLNTIYF
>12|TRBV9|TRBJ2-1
CASSVSSNEQFF
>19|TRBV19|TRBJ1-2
CASSMWGGGQDVLGYGYTF
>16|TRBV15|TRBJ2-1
CATSRAVERSGNEQFF
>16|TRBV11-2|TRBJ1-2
CASSLDATPSPYGYTF
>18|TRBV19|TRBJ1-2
CASSRHYRDTSGVYGYTF
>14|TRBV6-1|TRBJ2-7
CASSAGGFGYEQYF
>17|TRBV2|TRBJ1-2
CASSQMTYAGQVDGYTF
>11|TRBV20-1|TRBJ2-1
CSARAPGEQFF
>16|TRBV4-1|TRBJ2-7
CASSQELSSGGYEQYF
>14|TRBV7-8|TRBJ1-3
CASQGKSKGNTIYF
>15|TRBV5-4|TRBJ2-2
CASSLTSGYTGELFF
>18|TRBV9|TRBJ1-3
CASSAPGQLLGRGNTIYF
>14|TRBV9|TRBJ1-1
CASSPKDRNTEAFF
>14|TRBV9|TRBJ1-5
CASSVGTAHQPQHF
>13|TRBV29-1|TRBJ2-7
CSVEDSDSYEQYF
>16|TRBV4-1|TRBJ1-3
CASSQDDSASGNTIYF
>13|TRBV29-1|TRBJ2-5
CSVEGRGQETQYF
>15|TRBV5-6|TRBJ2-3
CASSPSGHSTDTQYF
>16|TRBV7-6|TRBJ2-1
CASNTGTLSSYNEQFF
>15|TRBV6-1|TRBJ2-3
CASTLRAVILDTQYF
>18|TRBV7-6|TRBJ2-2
CASSTWAGEVKGAGELFF
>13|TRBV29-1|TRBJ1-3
CSVETDRANTIYF
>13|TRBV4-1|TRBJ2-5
CASSLLAEETQYF
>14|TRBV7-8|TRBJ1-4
CASSLAPGQQRLFF
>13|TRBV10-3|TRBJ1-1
CAITPGGVTEAFF
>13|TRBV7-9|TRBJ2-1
CALGRLTYNEQFF
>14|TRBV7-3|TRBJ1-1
CASSLQGMNTEAFF
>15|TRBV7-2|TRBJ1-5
CASSLSGRGYQPQHF
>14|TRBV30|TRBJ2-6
CAWSHGTGANVLTF
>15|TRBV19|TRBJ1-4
CASSPLRRSNEKLFF
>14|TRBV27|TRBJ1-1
CASSLWLGDTEAFF
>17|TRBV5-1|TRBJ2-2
CASSPGLAGRNTGELFF
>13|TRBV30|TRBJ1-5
CAWRTGLDQPQHF
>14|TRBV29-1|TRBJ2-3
CSANSGLSTDTQYF
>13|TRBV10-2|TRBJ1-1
CASRDRGYPEAFF
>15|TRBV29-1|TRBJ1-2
CSVEPGQGKNYGYTF
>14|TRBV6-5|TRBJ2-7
CASSYSSRSYEQYF
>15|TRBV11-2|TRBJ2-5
CASKHRGLEEETQYF
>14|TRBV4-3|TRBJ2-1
CASSRTGSSREQFF
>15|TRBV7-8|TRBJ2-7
CASSPGTSAPYEQYF
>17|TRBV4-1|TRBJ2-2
CASSQDGEGLGTGELFF
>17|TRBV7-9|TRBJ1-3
CASSWPPGGGFGNTIYF
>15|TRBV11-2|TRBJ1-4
CASSLGQGPREKLFF